This paragraph covers one T cell receptor (beta chain) sequence. Its specificity is not known. The sample originates from a study of graft-versus-host responses after intestinal transplantation. Study results and caveats: GvH clones occurred in recipient marrow; some first appeared in ileum or blood. Allograft clonal ratios (graft-versus-host to host-versus-graft) were high in patients who had graft-donor T cell macrochimerism.

Here immunoSEQ multiplex PCR was the method, and the copy in TCRdb shows in-frame clones only, minus some. Here the sample spans about 92,000 clones, around 90% being singletons. V was clipped by 2 bases and J by 6 bases, with 10 bases between them. The germline V gene has CDR1 MGHRA and CDR2 YSYEKL. This CDR3 region has 13 residues. The chain joins TRBV4-1 to TRBJ1-1, with D unclear. Sequenced here: unstimulated CD8+ T cells sorted from spleen or lymph node cells, sampled before intestinal transplant. The sequence came from a human donor who received an intestinal transplant. The CDR3 coding sequence is TGCGCCAGCAGCCAAATCGCATCCCCTGAAGCTTTCTTT. It codes for CASSQIASPEAFF.